This T cell receptor (beta chain) was found in a study of Graves' ophthalmopathy and Graves' hyperthyroidism. Findings and caveats of the study: A 13-signature model separated ophthalmopathy from stable hyperthyroidism, reaching 85% to 90% sensitivity and less than 82% specificity cross-validated. Prediction of ophthalmopathy progression reached over 65% sensitivity and nearly 75% specificity. Most clonotypes expanded in thyroid above 0.001 frequency were present in blood too.

This clonotype showed up many times. Its matching antigen is unknown. A diagnosis was made from clinical symptoms together with serum thyroxine, TRAb, thyroid ultrasound and orbital computed tomography. Researchers took RNA transcripts and amplified TCR beta CDR3 regions from them. The workflow started with a first-round RT-PCR run with HTBI primers and then moved on to a second-round multiplex PCR. TCRdb re-called the multiplex PCR reads with MiXCR, one entry per CDR3 protein. This repertoire shows about 590,000 distinct CDR3 sequences, about 40% found once; its top ten account for 4% to 5%. Between the trimmed V and J ends, which lost 5 bases and 0 bases, there was a span of 10 bases. The length of the CDR3 is 13 residues. Germline-derived CDR1 and CDR2 are DFQATT and SNEGSKA (reference sequence).

The clonotype was recovered from an adult man with Graves' hyperthyroidism. This chain uses TRBV20-1 with TRBJ1-1; D is perhaps TRBD1 (5 bases). Sequenced input: peripheral blood or thyroid tissue (not recorded which). CDR3 sequence (DNA): TGCAGTGCTGGAAGACAGATGAACACTGAAGCTTTCTTT. It encodes CSAGRQMNTEAFF.